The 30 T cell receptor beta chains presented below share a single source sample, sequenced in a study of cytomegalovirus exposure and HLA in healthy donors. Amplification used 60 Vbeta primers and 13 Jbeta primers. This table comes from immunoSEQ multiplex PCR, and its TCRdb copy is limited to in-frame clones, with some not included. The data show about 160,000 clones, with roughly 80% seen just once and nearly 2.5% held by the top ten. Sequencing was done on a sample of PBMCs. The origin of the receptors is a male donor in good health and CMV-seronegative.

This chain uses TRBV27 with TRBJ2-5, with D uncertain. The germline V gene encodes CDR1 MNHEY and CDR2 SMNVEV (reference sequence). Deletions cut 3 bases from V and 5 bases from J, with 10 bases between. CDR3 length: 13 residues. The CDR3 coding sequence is TGTGCCAGCAGTTTTCTGAGCGATGAGACCCAGTACTTC. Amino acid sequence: CASSFLSDETQYF.

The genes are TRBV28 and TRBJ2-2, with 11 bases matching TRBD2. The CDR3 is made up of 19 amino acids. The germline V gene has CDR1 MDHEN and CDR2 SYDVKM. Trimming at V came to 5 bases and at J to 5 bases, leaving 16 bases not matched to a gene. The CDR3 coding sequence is TGTGCCAGCAGTCTAGGGGTCCGTAGCGGGAGGGCTAGAACCGGGGAGCTGTTTTTT. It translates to CASSLGVRSGRARTGELFF.

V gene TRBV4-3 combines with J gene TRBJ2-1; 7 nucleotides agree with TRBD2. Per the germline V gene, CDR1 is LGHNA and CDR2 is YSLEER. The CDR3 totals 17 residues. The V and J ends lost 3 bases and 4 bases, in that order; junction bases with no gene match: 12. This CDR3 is CASSQFSSGIGYNEQFF. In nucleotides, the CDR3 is TGCGCCAGCAGCCAGTTCTCCAGCGGGATCGGATACAATGAGCAGTTCTTC.

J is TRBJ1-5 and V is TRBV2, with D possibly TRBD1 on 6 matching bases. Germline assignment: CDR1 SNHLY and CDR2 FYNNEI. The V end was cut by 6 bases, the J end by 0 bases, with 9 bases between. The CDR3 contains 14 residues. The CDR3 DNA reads TGTGCCAGCAGCGCAGGGGCTAGCAATCAGCCCCAGCATTTT. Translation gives CASSAGASNQPQHF.

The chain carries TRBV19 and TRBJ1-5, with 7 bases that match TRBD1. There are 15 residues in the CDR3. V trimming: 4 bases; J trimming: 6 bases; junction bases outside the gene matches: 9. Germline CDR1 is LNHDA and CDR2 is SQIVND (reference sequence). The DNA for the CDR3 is TGTGCCAGTAGTAGTCGACAGGGTACTGGTCAGCCCCAGCATTTT. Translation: CASSSRQGTGQPQHF.

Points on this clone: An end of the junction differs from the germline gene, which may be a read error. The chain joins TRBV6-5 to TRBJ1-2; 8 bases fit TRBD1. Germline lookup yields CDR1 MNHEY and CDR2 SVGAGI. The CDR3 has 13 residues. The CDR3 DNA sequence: TGTGCCACCGCCCCAGGGGGCTACAATGGCTACCCCTTC. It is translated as CATAPGGYNGYPF.

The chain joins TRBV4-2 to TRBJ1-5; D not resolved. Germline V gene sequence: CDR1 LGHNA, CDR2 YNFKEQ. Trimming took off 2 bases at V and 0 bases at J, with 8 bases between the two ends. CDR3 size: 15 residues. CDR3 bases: TGTGCCAGCAGCCAACTTCAGAATAGCAATCAGCCCCAGCATTTT. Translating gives CASSQLQNSNQPQHF.

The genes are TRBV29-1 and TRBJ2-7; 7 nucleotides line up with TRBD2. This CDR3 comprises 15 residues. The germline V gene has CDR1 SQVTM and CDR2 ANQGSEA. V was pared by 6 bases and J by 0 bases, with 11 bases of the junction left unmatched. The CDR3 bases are TGCAGCGTCGGGCAGGGACTACCCCGCTCCTACGAGCAGTACTTC. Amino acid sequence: CSVGQGLPRSYEQYF.

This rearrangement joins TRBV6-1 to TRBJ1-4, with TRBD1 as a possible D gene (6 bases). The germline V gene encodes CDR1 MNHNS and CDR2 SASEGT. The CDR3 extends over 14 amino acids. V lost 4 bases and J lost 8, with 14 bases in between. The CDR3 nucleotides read TGTGCCAGCAGTGGTACAGGGTTCGGCGAAAAACTGTTTTTT. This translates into CASSGTGFGEKLFF.

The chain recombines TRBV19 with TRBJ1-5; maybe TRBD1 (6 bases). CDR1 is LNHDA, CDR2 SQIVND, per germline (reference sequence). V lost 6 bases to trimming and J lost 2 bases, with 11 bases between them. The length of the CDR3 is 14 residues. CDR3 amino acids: CASRQGRGNQPQHF. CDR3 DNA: TGTGCCAGTAGACAGGGACGGGGCAATCAGCCCCAGCATTTT.

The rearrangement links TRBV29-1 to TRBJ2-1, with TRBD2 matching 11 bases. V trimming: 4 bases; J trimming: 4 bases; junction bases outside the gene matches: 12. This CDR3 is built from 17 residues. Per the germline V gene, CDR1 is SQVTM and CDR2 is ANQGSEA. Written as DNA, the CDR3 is TGCAGCGTTGTCGGCAGCGGGACTAGCGGTAGATACAATGAGCAGTTCTTC. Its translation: CSVVGSGTSGRYNEQFF.

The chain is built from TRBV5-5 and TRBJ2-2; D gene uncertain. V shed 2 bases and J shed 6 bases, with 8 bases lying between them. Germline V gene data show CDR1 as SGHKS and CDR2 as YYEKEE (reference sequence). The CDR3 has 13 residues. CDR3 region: CASSFRVSGELFF. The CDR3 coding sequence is TGTGCCAGCAGCTTCCGGGTCTCCGGGGAGCTGTTTTTT. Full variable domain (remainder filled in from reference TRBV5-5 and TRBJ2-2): DAGVTQSPTHLIKTRGQQVTLRCSPISGHKSVSWYQQVLGQGPQFIFQYYEKEERGRGNFPDRFSARQFPNYSSELNVNALLLGDSALYLCASSFRVSGELFFGEGSRLTVL.

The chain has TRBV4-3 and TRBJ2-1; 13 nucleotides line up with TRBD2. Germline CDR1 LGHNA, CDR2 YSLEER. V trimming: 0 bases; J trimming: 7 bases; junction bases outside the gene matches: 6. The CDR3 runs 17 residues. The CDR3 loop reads CASSQDKGLAGVNEQFF. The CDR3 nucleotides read TGCGCCAGCAGCCAAGATAAAGGACTAGCGGGAGTTAATGAGCAGTTCTTC.

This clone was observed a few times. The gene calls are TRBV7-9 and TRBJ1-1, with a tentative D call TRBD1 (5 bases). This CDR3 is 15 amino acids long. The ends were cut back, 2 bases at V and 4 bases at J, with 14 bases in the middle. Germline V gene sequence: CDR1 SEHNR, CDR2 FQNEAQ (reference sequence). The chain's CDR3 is CASSLSGREGTEAFF. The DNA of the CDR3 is TGTGCCAGCAGCTTAAGCGGCAGGGAGGGCACTGAAGCTTTCTTT.

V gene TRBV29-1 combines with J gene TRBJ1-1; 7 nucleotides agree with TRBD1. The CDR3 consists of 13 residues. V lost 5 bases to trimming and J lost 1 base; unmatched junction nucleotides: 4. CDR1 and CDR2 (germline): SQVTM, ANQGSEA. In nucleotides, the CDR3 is TGCAGCGTTACCCGGGACAGGAACACTGAAGCTTTCTTT. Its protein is CSVTRDRNTEAFF.

CDR3 nucleotide sequence: TGTGCCAGCAGCCAAGTCCCCTTCTCGGGCTCCTACAATGAGCAGTTCTTC. This encodes CASSQVPFSGSYNEQFF. The chain is built from TRBV14 and TRBJ2-1; D gene uncertain. Germline CDR1 SGHDN, CDR2 FVKESK. The germline V and J ends were trimmed by 1 base and 0 bases, with 13 bases remaining between them. The CDR3 is 17 residues long.

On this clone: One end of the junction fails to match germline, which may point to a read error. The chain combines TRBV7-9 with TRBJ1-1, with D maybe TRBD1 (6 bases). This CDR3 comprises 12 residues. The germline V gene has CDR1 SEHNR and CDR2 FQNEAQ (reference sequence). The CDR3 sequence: CSSSYGRGEAFF. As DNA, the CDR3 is TGTTCCAGCAGCTACGGCAGGGGTGAAGCTTTCTTT. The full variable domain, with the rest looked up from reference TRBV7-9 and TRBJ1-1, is DTGVSQNPRHKITKRGQNVTFRCDPISEHNRLYWYRQTLGQGPEFLTYFQNEAQLEKSRLLSDRFSAERPKGSFSTLEIQRTEQGDSAMYLCSSSYGRGEAFFGQGTRLTVV.

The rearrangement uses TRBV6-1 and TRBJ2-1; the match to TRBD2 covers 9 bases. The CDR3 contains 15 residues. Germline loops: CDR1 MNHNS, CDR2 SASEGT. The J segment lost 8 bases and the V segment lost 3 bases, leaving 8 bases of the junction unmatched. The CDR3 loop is CASSDPRLAVDEQFF. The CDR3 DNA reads TGTGCCAGCAGTGATCCGAGACTAGCGGTCGATGAGCAGTTCTTC.

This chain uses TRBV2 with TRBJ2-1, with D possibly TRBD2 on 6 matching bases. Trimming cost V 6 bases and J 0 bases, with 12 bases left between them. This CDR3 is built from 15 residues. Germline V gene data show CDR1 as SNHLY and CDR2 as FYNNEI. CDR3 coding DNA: TGTGCCAGCAGCGCTAGCGTCGTCTCCTACAATGAGCAGTTCTTC. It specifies CASSASVVSYNEQFF.

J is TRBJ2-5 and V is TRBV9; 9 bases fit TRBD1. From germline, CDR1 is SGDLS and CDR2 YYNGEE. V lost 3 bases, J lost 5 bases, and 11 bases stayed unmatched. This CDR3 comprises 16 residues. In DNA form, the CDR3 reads TGTGCCAGCAGCGCGGACAGGGGAATGGGGTGGGAGACCCAGTACTTC. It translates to CASSADRGMGWETQYF.

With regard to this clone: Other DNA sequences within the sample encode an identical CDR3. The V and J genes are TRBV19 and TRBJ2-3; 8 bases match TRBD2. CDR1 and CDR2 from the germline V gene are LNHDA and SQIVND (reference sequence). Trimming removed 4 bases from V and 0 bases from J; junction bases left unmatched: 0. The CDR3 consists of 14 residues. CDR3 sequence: CASSTSGSTDTQYF. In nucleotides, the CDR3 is TGTGCCAGTAGTACTAGCGGGAGCACAGATACGCAGTATTTT.

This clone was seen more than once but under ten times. The CDR3 DNA is TGTGCCAGCAGCTTCGACAGGGGGTCGGCACCCCTCCACTTT. Translating it yields CASSFDRGSAPLHF. The chain couples TRBV7-9 to TRBJ1-6; TRBD1 matches 9 bases. Trimming cost V 3 bases and J 11 bases; bases outside gene matches: 5. Germline V gene lookup returns CDR1 SEHNR and CDR2 FQNEAQ (reference sequence). CDR3 length: 14 residues.

DNA of the CDR3: TGTGCCAGCAGCTTACGGGAGTGGGGCTACACCTTC. Protein product: CASSLREWGYTF. The J gene is TRBJ1-2, the V gene TRBV7-9; D remains unclear. Per germline, CDR1 SEHNR and CDR2 FQNEAQ (reference sequence). The CDR3 totals 12 residues. V was pared by 2 bases and J by 8 bases, with 9 bases between.

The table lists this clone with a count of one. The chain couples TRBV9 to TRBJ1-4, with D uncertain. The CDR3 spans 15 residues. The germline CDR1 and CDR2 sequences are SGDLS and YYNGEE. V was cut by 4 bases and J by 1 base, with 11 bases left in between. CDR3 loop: CASSKTGGTNEKLFF. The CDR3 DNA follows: TGTGCCAGCAGCAAGACCGGAGGAACTAATGAAAAACTGTTTTTT.

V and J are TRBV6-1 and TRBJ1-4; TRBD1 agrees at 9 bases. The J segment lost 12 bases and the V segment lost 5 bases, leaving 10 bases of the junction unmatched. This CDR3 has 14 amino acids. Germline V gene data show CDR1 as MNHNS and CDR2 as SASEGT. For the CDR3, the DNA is TGTGCCAGCAGTTATGACAGGGGGAGTACGGAACTGTTTTTT. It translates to CASSYDRGSTELFF.

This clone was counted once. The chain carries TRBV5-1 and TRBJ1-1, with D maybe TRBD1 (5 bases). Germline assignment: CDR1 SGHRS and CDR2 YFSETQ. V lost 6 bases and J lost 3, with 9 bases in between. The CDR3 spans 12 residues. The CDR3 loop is CASKEGYTEAFF. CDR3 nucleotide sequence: TGCGCCAGCAAGGAGGGGTACACTGAAGCTTTCTTT.

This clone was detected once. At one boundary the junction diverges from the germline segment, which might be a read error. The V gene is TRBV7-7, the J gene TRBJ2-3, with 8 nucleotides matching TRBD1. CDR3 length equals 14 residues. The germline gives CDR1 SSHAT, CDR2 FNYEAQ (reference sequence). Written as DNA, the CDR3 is TGTGCTAGCAGTACGGACAGGGATACAGATACGCAGTATTTT. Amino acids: CASSTDRDTDTQYF. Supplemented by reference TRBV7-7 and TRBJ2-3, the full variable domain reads GAGVSQSPRYKVTKRGQDVTLRCDPISSHATLYWYQQALGQGPEFLTYFNYEAQPDKSGLPSDRFSAERPEGSISTLTIQRTEQRDSAMYRCASSTDRDTDTQYFGPGTRLTVL.

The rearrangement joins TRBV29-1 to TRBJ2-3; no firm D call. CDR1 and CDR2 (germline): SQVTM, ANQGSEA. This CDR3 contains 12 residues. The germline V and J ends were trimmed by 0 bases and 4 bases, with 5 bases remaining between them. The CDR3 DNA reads TGCAGCGTTGAAGAGGGCGCAGATACGCAGTATTTT. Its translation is CSVEEGADTQYF.

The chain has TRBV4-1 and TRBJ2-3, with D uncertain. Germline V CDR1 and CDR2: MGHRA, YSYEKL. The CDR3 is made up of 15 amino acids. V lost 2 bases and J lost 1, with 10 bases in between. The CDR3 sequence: CASSQLYGGTDTQYF. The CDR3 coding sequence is TGCGCCAGCAGCCAACTATATGGTGGCACAGATACGCAGTATTTT.

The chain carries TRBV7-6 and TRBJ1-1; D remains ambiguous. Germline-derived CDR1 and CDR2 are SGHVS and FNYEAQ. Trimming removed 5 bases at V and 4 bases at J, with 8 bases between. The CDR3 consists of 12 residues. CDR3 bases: TGTGCCAGCAGCGCAGGATCCACTGAAGCTTTCTTT. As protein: CASSAGSTEAFF.